The rows below give T cell receptor beta chains drawn from one sample of a study of blood T cell repertoires in COVID-19. The assay was immunoSEQ multiplex PCR, and TCRdb's table has in-frame clones only and misses some. The sample lists tens of thousands of clones; approximately 90% were seen once. Material: peripheral blood. All receptors derive from a human donor in a cohort sampled during active COVID-19. CDR3s include the opening cysteine and the closing phenylalanine or tryptophan. A D gene is named only where the DNA matches it firmly. Some rows mark clone size as missing; the rest say once, few, many or name a class of expanded clone.

size	V	J	D	DNA	CDR3
NA	TRBV10-3	TRBJ2-3	TRBD1	TGTGCCATCATACAGGCGGACAGGGGAGATACGCAGTATTTT	CAIIQADRGDTQYF
NA	TRBV9	TRBJ2-2	TRBD1	TGTGCCAGCAGCGTAAGAGGGACAGGGGGCGCTTACACCGGGGAGCTGTTTTTT	CASSVRGTGGAYTGELFF
NA	TRBV7-8	TRBJ2-7	NA	TGTGCCAGCAGCCCCCGCTACGAGCAGTACTTC	CASSPRYEQYF
NA	TRBV15	TRBJ2-7	NA	TGTGCCACCAGCAGAGATCTAGTCCTCGACGAGCAGTACTTC	CATSRDLVLDEQYF
NA	TRBV5-1	TRBJ2-1	NA	TGCGCCAGCAGCTTGGATGGCCTACGGGGCAATGAGCAGTTCTTC	CASSLDGLRGNEQFF
NA	TRBV2	TRBJ1-1	TRBD1	TGTGCCAGCAGCGCCGGGACAGCAAAGAACACTGAAGCTTTCTTT	CASSAGTAKNTEAFF
NA	TRBV7-2	TRBJ2-2	NA	TGTGCCAGCAGCTCAGGGAACAGGGGGGGGACCGGGGAGCTGTTTTTT	CASSSGNRGGTGELFF
NA	TRBV25-1	TRBJ1-6	NA	TGTGCCAGCAGTAGGGCAGGGAGGAATTCACCCCTCCACTTT	CASSRAGRNSPLHF
NA	TRBV6-5	TRBJ2-7	TRBD1	TGTGCCAGCTCGTACGAGGGGGCAGTCGAGCAGTACTTC	CASSYEGAVEQYF
NA	TRBV7-2	TRBJ1-5	NA	TGTGCCAGCAGCTTAGGGAGGCGGACGGGAAATCAGCCCCAGCATTTT	CASSLGRRTGNQPQHF
NA	TRBV14	TRBJ2-3	TRBD2	TGTGCCAGCAGCCAACTAGCGGCCGAAACAGATACGCAGTATTTT	CASSQLAAETDTQYF
NA	TRBV19	TRBJ2-5	TRBD2	TGTGCCAGTAGTTCGACTAGCGGGAGCCTCGAGACCCAGTACTTC	CASSSTSGSLETQYF
NA	TRBV5-1	TRBJ2-7	NA	TGCGCCAGCAGCTTGGATAGGGGCTACGAGCAGTACTTC	CASSLDRGYEQYF
NA	TRBV18	TRBJ1-5	TRBD1	TGTGCCAGCTCCCAGGGGGACAGAAGCAATCAGCCCCAGCATTTT	CASSQGDRSNQPQHF
NA	TRBV28	TRBJ1-6	NA	TGTGCCAGCAGTTTGTTTCCTGATAATTCACCCCTCCACTTT	CASSLFPDNSPLHF
NA	TRBV18	TRBJ2-1	NA	TGTGCCAGCTCACCAACAGACTCCTACAATGAGCAGTTCTTC	CASSPTDSYNEQFF
NA	TRBV29-1	TRBJ2-7	NA	TGCAGCGTTGTGGCGGGTCTCGAGCAGTACTTC	CSVVAGLEQYF
NA	TRBV2	TRBJ2-2	NA	TGTGCCAGCAGTGACAGGGTGGCCGGGGAGCTGTTTTTT	CASSDRVAGELFF
NA	TRBV28	TRBJ2-1	TRBD2	TGTGCCAGCAGTCAAGAGTCGGGGGGTTGGAATGAGCAGTTCTTC	CASSQESGGWNEQFF
NA	TRBV10-1	TRBJ2-2	NA	TGCGCCAGCAGGCCGACAGGGAACACCGGGGAGCTGTTTTTT	CASRPTGNTGELFF
NA	TRBV7-2	TRBJ2-1	TRBD2	TGTGCCAGCAGCTTGGGGACTACTTCCTACAATGAGCAGTTCTTC	CASSLGTTSYNEQFF
NA	TRBV27	TRBJ1-6	NA	TGTGCCAGCAGTAAACTGAGCTCCTATAATTCACCCCTCCACTTT	CASSKLSSYNSPLHF
NA	TRBV28	TRBJ1-5	TRBD1	TGTGCCAGCAGTTCCGGGACAGGGGCACATAGCAATCAGCCCCAGCATTTT	CASSSGTGAHSNQPQHF
once	TRBV11-1	TRBJ2-1	TRBD2	TGTGCCAGCAGCCACCTAGCGGGACCCTACAATGAGCAGTTCTTC	CASSHLAGPYNEQFF
NA	TRBV19	TRBJ1-1	TRBD1	TGTGCCAGTAGTATCGGACAGGGAGGGGGGAACACTGAAGCTTTCTTT	CASSIGQGGGNTEAFF
NA	TRBV6-2/TRBV6-3	TRBJ1-1	NA	TGTGCCAGCAGTCGCCCGGAGTTAGGGGGTGTTGAAGCTTTCTTT	CASSRPELGGVEAFF
NA	TRBV5-4	TRBJ2-3	TRBD2	TGTGCCAGCAGCTCGACTAGCGGGGGAGATACGCAGTATTTT	CASSSTSGGDTQYF
NA	TRBV24-1	TRBJ2-5	TRBD2	TGTGCCACCAGTGCCCTGGGGGGACTAGCGGGAGGAGAGACCCAGTACTTC	CATSALGGLAGGETQYF
NA	TRBV5-1	TRBJ1-5	TRBD1	TGCGCCAGCAGCTTAGAGGGGGCGCACAATCAGCCCCAGCATTTT	CASSLEGAHNQPQHF
NA	TRBV6-4	TRBJ2-2	NA	TGTGCCAGCAGCCCGGGGTTCGGGGAGCTGTTTTTT	CASSPGFGELFF
NA	TRBV4-3	TRBJ1-4	NA	TGCGCCAGCAGCCAAGATCGCTCAGGGATGGGTGGAACTAATGAAAAACTGTTTTTT	CASSQDRSGMGGTNEKLFF
NA	TRBV6-1	TRBJ1-1	NA	TGTGCCAGCAGTGATCGACAGGTCGGCACTGAAGCTTTCTTT	CASSDRQVGTEAFF
NA	TRBV9	TRBJ1-4	NA	TGTGCCAGCAGCCCGTCCCCACCACAGACAACTAATGAAAAACTGTTTTTT	CASSPSPPQTTNEKLFF
NA	TRBV28	TRBJ2-7	TRBD2	TGTGCCAGCAGTGCTCCTCTAGCGGGTGCTTCGCTGCAGTACTTC	CASSAPLAGASLQYF
NA	TRBV6-6	TRBJ1-5	NA	TGTGCCAGCAGACCGGACGGGGATCAGCCCCAGCATTTT	CASRPDGDQPQHF
NA	TRBV4-1	TRBJ2-7	NA	TGCGCCAGCAGCCAAGAGCCCCAGGGCTACGAGCAGTACTTC	CASSQEPQGYEQYF
once	TRBV4-3	TRBJ2-7	NA	TGCGCCAGCAGCCAAGCAGCGGGACAGGCCTACGAGCAGTACTTC	CASSQAAGQAYEQYF
NA	TRBV5-4	TRBJ1-2	NA	TGTGCCAGCAGCTTAGCCGGGACACTGGCTAACTATGGCTACACCTTC	CASSLAGTLANYGYTF
NA	TRBV28	TRBJ2-5	TRBD1	TGTGCCAGCAGTTCCAAACGGGACAGGGACTTC	CASSSKRDRDF
NA	TRBV27	TRBJ2-7	TRBD2	TGTGCCAGCAGTTCCCGCCGACTAGCTTCGGACGAGCAGTACTTC	CASSSRRLASDEQYF
NA	TRBV27	TRBJ1-6	NA	TGTGCCAGCAGTCTTACGGTACCTCCCGGGAATTCACCCCTCCACTTT	CASSLTVPPGNSPLHF
NA	TRBV5-1	TRBJ2-6	NA	TGCGCCAGCAGCTTGGTGGGGGGAGGCTTAAACTCTGGGGCCAACGTCCTGACTTTC	CASSLVGGGLNSGANVLTF
NA	TRBV6-4	TRBJ2-2	NA	TGTGCCAGCAGTTCGGACCGGTTGAGCGGTCTCACCGGGGAGCTGTTTTTT	CASSSDRLSGLTGELFF
few	TRBV5-5	TRBJ1-1	NA	TGTGCCAGCAGCTTGGTGTGGGGAGGGACTGAAGCTTTCTTT	CASSLVWGGTEAFF
NA	TRBV12-3/TRBV12-4	TRBJ2-7	TRBD2	TGTGCCAGCAGTAGCGGGACTAACGACGAGCAGTACTTC	CASSSGTNDEQYF
NA	TRBV6-1	TRBJ2-7	TRBD2	TGTGCCAGCAGTGAAGCAAGGAGCGGGAGGGGTTACGAGCAGTACTTC	CASSEARSGRGYEQYF